What follows are 11 T cell receptor beta chains derived from one specimen sequenced in a study of T cells after posttransplantation cyclophosphamide. Treatment was busulfan-fludarabine conditioning, a marrow graft, and cyclophosphamide on days +3 and +4. The method was immunoSEQ multiplex PCR; TCRdb's version includes in-frame clones alone and lacks a portion of them. The sample lists roughly 11,000 clones; 75% to 95% were seen once. The input for sequencing was PBMCs, taken after allogeneic stem cell transplant with posttransplant cyclophosphamide. These receptors were obtained from a female patient aged 25-39 years who received an allogeneic stem cell transplant from an unrelated donor, was CMV-positive, and had no GVHD. Some of the T cells may derive from the graft donor.

The gene calls are TRBV25-1 and TRBJ1-2; 8 bases map to TRBD1. This CDR3 has 14 amino acids. The V segment lost 4 bases and the J segment 2 bases; nucleotides outside the gene matches: 3. CDR1 and CDR2 (germline): MGHDK, SYGVNS. The chain's CDR3 is CASSVRDRNYGYTF. Written as DNA, the CDR3 is TGTGCCAGCAGTGTCAGGGACAGGAACTATGGCTACACCTTC.

CDR3 sequence (DNA): TGCAGCGCGGGAGGGGGGGATGGCTACACCTTC. Encoded protein: CSAGGGDGYTF. The gene calls are TRBV29-1 and TRBJ1-2, with a tentative D call TRBD1 (6 bases). The V gene lost 7 bases and the J gene lost 6 bases, with 12 bases spanning the gap. Germline lookup yields CDR1 SQVTM and CDR2 ANQGSEA. CDR3 length: 11 amino acids.

As to this clone: One end of the junction does not line up with germline, which may come from a read error. The chain couples TRBV7-7 to TRBJ2-7; D unresolved. The length of the CDR3 is 14 residues. Germline CDR1 SSHAT, CDR2 FNYEAQ (reference sequence). CDR3 sequence: CASSLTQQSYEQYF. As DNA, the CDR3 is TGTGCTAGCAGCTTGACACAGCAGTCCTACGAGCAGTACTTC.

This chain links TRBV6-1 with TRBJ1-2; TRBD1 aligns across 10 bases. CDR3 length equals 17 residues. V trimming: 1 base; J trimming: 4 bases; junction bases outside the gene matches: 9. Per the germline V gene, CDR1 is MNHNS and CDR2 is SASEGT. The CDR3 reads CASSEDAGQGLIYGYTF. In DNA form, the CDR3 reads TGTGCCAGCAGTGAAGACGCGGGACAGGGGTTGATCTATGGCTACACCTTC.

The CDR3 region is CSALEKYGYTF. DNA for the CDR3: TGCAGTGCCCTGGAGAAGTATGGCTACACCTTC. The rearrangement links TRBV20-1 to TRBJ1-2; D remains unclear. The germline V gene encodes CDR1 DFQATT and CDR2 SNEGSKA (reference sequence). V was shortened by 6 bases and J by 5 bases, with 10 bases between the two germline ends. The CDR3 is 11 amino acids.

The chain employs TRBV5-1 and TRBJ2-7; 7 nucleotides line up with TRBD1. After removal of 1 base from V and 0 bases from J, the junction contained 10 bases not matched to a gene. The germline V gene encodes CDR1 SGHRS and CDR2 YFSETQ. CDR3 length: 17 residues. CDR3 DNA sequence: TGCGCCAGCAGCTTGTTCGGTTGGTGGGACAGCTCCTACGAGCAGTACTTC. Its protein is CASSLFGWWDSSYEQYF.

The chain couples TRBV5-5 to TRBJ2-2, with D unresolved. The CDR3 runs 17 residues. The V gene lost 0 bases and the J gene lost 5 bases, with 17 bases spanning the gap. The germline gives CDR1 SGHKS, CDR2 YYEKEE (reference sequence). CDR3: CASSLAGPHFRTGELFF. CDR3 bases: TGTGCCAGCAGCTTGGCTGGGCCCCACTTTCGGACCGGGGAGCTGTTTTTT.

This clone appeared a few times. The V gene is TRBV19, the J gene TRBJ2-7; TRBD2 aligns across 7 bases. CDR1 LNHDA and CDR2 SQIVND come from the germline V gene (reference sequence). Trimming removed 7 bases from V and 3 bases from J; junction bases left unmatched: 12. The CDR3 is 15 amino acids. CDR3 sequence (DNA): TGTGCCAGTACCCCAGGGATCGGGGGGTTCTACGAGCAGTACTTC. Translating it yields CASTPGIGGFYEQYF.

This rearrangement joins TRBV10-3 to TRBJ2-3; D possibly corresponds to TRBD2 (6 bases). Trimming shortened V by 0 bases and J by 6 bases, and 13 bases separated the two germline ends. This CDR3 is built from 15 residues. Germline V gene data show CDR1 as ENHRY and CDR2 as SYGVKD. CDR3 amino acids: CAISESTPREDTQYF. The DNA for the CDR3 is TGTGCCATCAGTGAGTCCACCCCCCGGGAGGATACGCAGTATTTT.

V and J are TRBV7-9 and TRBJ2-2, with 7 bases lining up with TRBD1. Germline values: CDR1 SEHNR, CDR2 FQNEAQ (reference sequence). V dropped 6 bases and J dropped 6; count of bases not matched to a gene: 16. The CDR3 length is 17 residues. The CDR3 spells CASRDATGWAAAGELFF. The CDR3 nucleotides are TGTGCCAGCAGGGACGCGACAGGGTGGGCCGCCGCCGGGGAGCTGTTTTTT.

The chain carries TRBV4-1 and TRBJ1-1; perhaps TRBD1 as D (5 bases). Germline CDR1 reads MGHRA; CDR2 reads YSYEKL. The CDR3 consists of 15 residues. The ends were cut back, 2 bases at V and 4 bases at J, with 14 bases in the middle. CDR3: CASSQYLRVGTEAFF. The CDR3 region has the DNA TGCGCCAGCAGCCAATACCTCAGGGTAGGCACTGAAGCTTTCTTT.